These 3 T cell receptor beta chains came from one sample sequenced in a study of cytomegalovirus exposure and HLA in healthy donors. The PCR made use of 60 Vbeta and 13 Jbeta primers. The table came from immunoSEQ multiplex PCR; TCRdb's copy has only in-frame clones and leaves some out. Of some 130,000 clones in the sample, roughly 76% were seen once. Sequencing was done on a sample of PBMCs. The receptors originated from a woman aged 40 to 50 in good health and CMV-seronegative.

J is TRBJ1-1 and V is TRBV28, with a tentative D call TRBD1 (5 bases). Germline V gene data show CDR1 as MDHEN and CDR2 as SYDVKM. V lost 6 bases and J lost 5, with 22 bases in between. The CDR3 consists of 16 residues. CDR3: CASRGAQGGGGTEAFF. In DNA form, the CDR3 reads TGTGCCAGCAGAGGCGCTCAGGGAGGAGGTGGAACTGAAGCTTTCTTT.

CDR3 region: CASSRVAGGHYEQYF. In DNA, the CDR3 is TGTGCCAGTAGTCGAGTAGCGGGGGGGCACTACGAGCAGTACTTC. V is TRBV19 and J is TRBJ2-7; 11 positions match TRBD2. V shed 5 bases, J shed 3 bases, and the junction held 6 bases outside the gene matches. The CDR3 is made up of 15 amino acids. Germline loops: CDR1 LNHDA, CDR2 SQIVND (reference sequence).

This chain links TRBV7-2 with TRBJ1-3, with no clear D. The germline gives CDR1 SGHTA, CDR2 FQGNSA. The CDR3 sequence is 13 residues long. V was clipped by 4 bases and J by 3 bases, with 7 bases between them. CDR3 sequence: CASSSGVGNTIYF. CDR3 nucleotide sequence: TGTGCCAGCAGCTCCGGGGTTGGAAACACCATATATTTT.